This is a list of T cell receptor beta chains from one sample in a study of CD8 T cells in Susac syndrome. TCRdb re-called the immunoSEQ multiplex PCR reads through MiXCR, storing one row per CDR3 protein. The table has roughly 160,000 distinct CDR3 sequences, more than 90% seen once. The sequencing sample was made of CD4+ T cells from PBMCs. The receptor set was obtained from a human donor in good health. Each CDR3 is given without its conserved first and last residue. Fields, in order: V gene, CDR3 protein.

V: TRBV19
CDR3: ASKGENTEAF

V: TRBV12-3/TRBV12-4
CDR3: ASSSGNQPQH

V: TRBV19
CDR3: AAGQSGSNSPLH

V: TRBV12-3/TRBV12-4
CDR3: ASSLSGGGDTQY

V: TRBV12-3/TRBV12-4
CDR3: ASSLGGTNEKLF

V: TRBV23-1
CDR3: ASSQTDEAF

V: TRBV18
CDR3: ASSPPGTGGQETQY

V: TRBV20-1
CDR3: RASGGTPDEQF

V: TRBV20-1
CDR3: SAENAGGLSYEQY

V: TRBV2
CDR3: ASNRGGSTDTQY

V: TRBV24-1
CDR3: ATSDLGQRNEQF

V: TRBV25-1
CDR3: ASSERQGAYGYT

V: TRBV27
CDR3: ASSLWASGANVLT

V: TRBV16
CDR3: ASSQGRAREY

V: TRBV3-1
CDR3: ASRTGATGELF

V: TRBV20-1
CDR3: SPSHTGQETQY

V: TRBV7-9
CDR3: ASSLDGYGYT

V: TRBV5-1
CDR3: ASSLDDYGYT

V: TRBV11-1
CDR3: ASSFVGGTEAF

V: TRBV4-3
CDR3: ASSQRDRGLEEQF

V: TRBV5-6
CDR3: ASSLGLAGNTGELF

V: TRBV7-9
CDR3: ASSSSGQGQETQY

V: TRBV9
CDR3: ASSESPTGELF

V: TRBV3-1
CDR3: ASSHPERGETQY

V: TRBV29-1
CDR3: SVLGPLQETQY

V: TRBV29-1
CDR3: SVADGELF

V: TRBV29-1
CDR3: SVRGSGEKLF

V: TRBV5-1
CDR3: ASSLSGSNYGYT

V: TRBV29-1
CDR3: SVGGGDYGYT

V: TRBV20-1
CDR3: SAALGQENTEAF

V: TRBV3-1
CDR3: ASSLGTGVSYEQY

V: TRBV6-6
CDR3: ASSGQGVAPQH

V: TRBV5-1
CDR3: ASSRRDRDSPLH

V: TRBV20-1
CDR3: SAGDEGVRGYT

V: TRBV30
CDR3: AWSLVGGTEAF

V: TRBV7-2
CDR3: ASTTGGSGSFDYGYT